This entry features one T cell receptor (beta chain) sequence. Its antigen is not yet known. The input lacks base qualities; no much larger clone sits a single base away. The sample originates from a study of patients and donors after allogeneic stem cell transplantation (dated by TCRdb to about 2020). The library was obtained by RT-PCR. Sequencer: NextSeq 550. TCRdb trimmed public reads at Q25 via fastp, called clones via MiXCR and kept in-frame beta chains. Identical CDR3 protein sequences are pooled into one entry, listed with their most common genes and DNA. Present in this sample are approximately 220,000 distinct CDR3 sequences, 38% of which were seen just once. The ten largest clones capture approximately 10% of the sample. CDR3 length: 15 amino acids, cysteine to phenylalanine. This entry keeps only the CDR3 DNA: 45 bases, framed from base 1. V is cut by 6 bases and J by 2 bases, and the space between the germline ends is 16 bases. The germline V gene encodes CDR1 MDHEN and CDR2 SYDVKM.

Recombination linked TRBV28 to TRBJ1-1; a tentative D call is TRBD1 (5 bases match). Input material: blood, either unsorted or a sorted T cell fraction (not recorded which). This TCR was recovered from a human donor who was either an allogeneic HSCT recipient or a stem cell or donor lymphocyte infusion donor (not recorded which). It is not recorded whose cells these are; they may come from a transplant donor. At the DNA level, the sequence is TGTGCCAGCAGGCCTGGACGGGGCATAAACACTGAAGCTTTCTTT. This sequence encodes CASRPGRGINTEAFF. Joined to the reference TRBV28 and TRBJ1-1 proteins, this CDR3 gives the full variable domain: DVKVTQSSRYLVKRTGEKVFLECVQDMDHENMFWYRQDPGLGLRLIYFSYDVKMKEKGDIPEGYSVSREKKERFSLILESASTNQTSMYLCASRPGRGINTEAFFGQGTRLTVV.